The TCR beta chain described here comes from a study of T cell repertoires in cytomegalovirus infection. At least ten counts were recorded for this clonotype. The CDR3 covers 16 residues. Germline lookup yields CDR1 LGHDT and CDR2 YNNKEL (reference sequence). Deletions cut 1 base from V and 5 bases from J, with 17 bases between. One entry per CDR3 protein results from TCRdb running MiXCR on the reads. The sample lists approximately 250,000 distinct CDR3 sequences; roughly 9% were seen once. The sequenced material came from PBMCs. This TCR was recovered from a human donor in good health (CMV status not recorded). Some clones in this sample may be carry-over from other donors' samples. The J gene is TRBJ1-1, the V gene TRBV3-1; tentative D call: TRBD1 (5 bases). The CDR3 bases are TGTGCCAGCAGCCAAGTTGCAGGGTTTAGTGGGACTGAAGCTTTCTTT. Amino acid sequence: CASSQVAGFSGTEAFF. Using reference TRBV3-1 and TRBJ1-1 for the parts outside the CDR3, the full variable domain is DTAVSQTPKYLVTQMGNDKSIKCEQNLGHDTMYWYKQDSKKFLKIMFSYNNKELIINETVPNRFSPKSPDKAHLNLHINSLELGDSAVYFCASSQVAGFSGTEAFFGQGTRLTVV.